This record covers a single TCR beta chain. Profiling relied on immunoSEQ multiplex PCR, and the TCRdb table lists in-frame clones only, not all of them. Among 14,000 to 15,000 clones listed, about 70% were seen once. V lost 4 bases, J lost 4 bases, and 17 bases lay in between. The CDR3 has 16 residues. Germline lookup yields CDR1 MNHEY and CDR2 SMNVEV (reference sequence). The source of the sample is a study of T cells after somatic rescue of genetic block. This chain uses TRBV27 with TRBJ2-1; perhaps TRBD2 as D (5 bases). Material: peripheral blood mononuclear cells (PBMCs). The receptor comes from a boy under 18. The CDR3 DNA sequence: TGTGCCAGCAGTTCAGCGGCCCCAGACGCTTACAATGAGCAGTTCTTC. Translating gives CASSSAAPDAYNEQFF.